This T cell receptor (beta chain) derives from a study of regulatory T cells in long-lasting Graves disease listed by TCRdb under 2021. As for the study more broadly: In the newly diagnosed Graves' disease group, patients had been taking antithyroid drugs for less than 3 months. The study took place in China and was registered as a clinical trial. This study used TCR sequencing and RNA sequencing of peripheral blood to compare persistent Graves' disease patients against newly diagnosed Graves' disease patients. A total of some 33 samples were covered by TCR sequencing, comprising approximately 13 persistent and around 20 newly diagnosed Graves' disease patients.

The method was multiplex PCR. The data were produced on an Illumina HiSeq 4000. iRepertoire HTBI primers and Arm-PCR amplification of CDR3 regions were used to construct TCR beta libraries. Gel purification was performed on PCR products prior to sequencing. The study's own analysis went as follows. Gene usage analysis of CDR3 amino acid clonotypes used the 55 to 80 TRBV and more than 13 TRBJ segments found across samples. COPE and FqMerger were used to merge filtered high-quality paired reads into contigs. BLAST was used to align contigs to the IMGT TRBV, TRBD and TRBJ reference genes, and CDR3 was defined following IMGT. Any clonotype with a frequency above 0.1% was counted as a highly expanded clone. Shannon entropy served as the measure of repertoire diversity, while the Gini coefficient captured V-J evenness. Clonotypes shared by more than one individual were considered public. Starting from the raw public reads, TCRdb applied fastp trimming at Q25, assembled clones with MiXCR and retained in-frame beta chains. Rows merge per CDR3 protein into single entries with the most common DNA and genes. The V and J calls reflect TCRdb's pipeline rather than the authors' work. The sample data list under 800,000 distinct CDR3 sequences, and 15% to 20% of these were observed just once. Approximately 20% of the sample is in the top ten clones.

Comments on this clonotype: Its recognized antigen is unknown. Per-base quality was not reported, and no clone a single base away is much larger than it.

The time point label on this specimen signifies: newly diagnosed GD, antithyroid drugs for less than 3 months. RNA was extracted from PBMCs in TRIzol for both TCR sequencing and RNA sequencing. Graves' disease was diagnosed according to American Thyroid Association guidelines. Patients for the study were recruited at an endocrinology department in Xi'an, China. Each patient gave approximately 10 milliliters of peripheral blood, collected in an EDTA anticoagulant tube. Ficoll Paque Plus density gradient separation was used to isolate PBMCs, and no additional T cell sorting was done. An Agilent 2100 Bioanalyzer and agarose gel were used to check RNA quality, while a NanoDrop 2000 measured RNA concentration. Summary of the overall study and its limitations: Because the primary lesion, thyroid tissue, could not be accessed, the study looked at peripheral blood alone. Persistent patients shared more public clonotypes among themselves (approximately 2,500) than newly diagnosed patients did (about 900). As a limitation, the authors acknowledged that the small sample size may reduce accuracy. Sequencing and analysis were restricted to the TCR beta chain. Persistent Graves' disease patients showed lower TCR Shannon entropy and fewer highly expanded clones than newly diagnosed patients, suggesting clonal expansion.

Another study also made use of these data, one on T cells in Graves' hyperthyroidism and ophthalmopathy. Drawing on the second study: Stable Graves' hyperthyroidism was defined as the absence of progression to ophthalmopathy over 18 months of follow-up. Hyperthyroidism patients were newly diagnosed, with disease duration under 2 months, and aged 18 to 65 years. Patients with uncontrolled infections, other autoimmune diseases, pregnancy or lactation were excluded. Clinical symptoms, serum thyroxine and TRAb, thyroid ultrasound, and orbital computed tomography formed the basis for the diagnoses. For the first round of RT-PCR on the TCR CDR3, the HTBI primer set was used together with the Qiagen OneStep RT-PCR kit. Blood samples also contained most of the expanded thyroid clonotypes (frequency above 0.001), which suggests that blood repertoires may reflect thyroid immune responses. Ophthalmopathy was separated from stable hyperthyroidism by a 13 V-J signature model, with roughly 88% sensitivity and about 81% specificity obtained in cross-validation and 80%/75% obtained in testing. In validation, the model predicted progression to ophthalmopathy a median of roughly 6.5 months before onset, with 65% to 71% sensitivity and about 72% specificity. To identify TCR V-J signatures that set the groups apart, the researchers used a discovery cohort of 90 to 100 patients, made up of roughly 45 with Graves' ophthalmopathy and about 59 with stable Graves' hyperthyroidism. Prospective prediction of ophthalmopathy was tested in an independent validation cohort consisting of 18 hyperthyroidism patients and some 16 patients who later progressed to ophthalmopathy. The approximately 98 discovery patients were randomly divided into training and test sets at a 7:3 ratio. The study also compared thyroid tissue and blood T-cell repertoires from more than five Graves' hyperthyroidism patients. After sampling, hyperthyroidism patients received methimazole starting at 30 mg daily, and ophthalmopathy patients received high-dose intravenous methylprednisolone. A second multiplex PCR round built the libraries, followed by size selection and purification. Libraries were sequenced paired-end with 100 bp reads on an Illumina HiSeq2000. SOAPnuke was used to process the raw data, with reads discarded if the reads contained adapters or uncalled bases, had a mean Phred below 15, or lacked an exact constant-primer or identifier match. COPE v1.2.5 was used to merge the high-quality paired reads, and each unique nucleotide sequence was defined as a clonotype. MiTCR v1.1 was used to align clonotypes to the IMGT TRBV, TRBD and TRBJ reference segments. Analysis was restricted to V-J combinations with a frequency above 0.0001, which covered roughly 99% of repertoires. A TCS score was defined as the ratio between F50 (clonal expansion) and ExV (chaos), using BLOSUM62-based TCRdist between CDR3 peptides within each V-J. Welch's t-statistics and random forest reduced roughly 500 V-J features to roughly 13, which were used in a naive Bayes classifier (R e1071). No statistical method was used to set the sample size in advance, and investigators knew the group allocation. The paper describes TCR Vbeta CDR3 sequencing of 135 peripheral blood samples, made up of 43 ophthalmopathy patients, some 80 hyperthyroidism patients and 17 progressor patients.

The sample here was peripheral blood mononuclear cells (PBMCs), taken at new diagnosis, from a patient treated with antithyroid drugs. The receptor was isolated from a woman aged 30 to 39 with Graves disease. Donor details come from another sample of the same person, matched by shared clones.

The CDR3 loop reads CASSPTTTQPYQGYTF. Here is the DNA: TGTGCCAGCAGCCCAACAACGACCCAACCCTACCAAGGCTACACCTTC. The chain joins TRBV11-2 to TRBJ1-2; no D gene can be assigned with confidence. The trim is 5 bases for V and 8 bases for J, with a gap of 24 bases between the germline ends. Sequences SGHAT (CDR1) and FQNNGV (CDR2) are obtained from the germline V gene. The CDR3 runs 16 residues from the cysteine to the phenylalanine. The retained sequence is limited to the CDR3, 48 bases, with the frame set at the first base.